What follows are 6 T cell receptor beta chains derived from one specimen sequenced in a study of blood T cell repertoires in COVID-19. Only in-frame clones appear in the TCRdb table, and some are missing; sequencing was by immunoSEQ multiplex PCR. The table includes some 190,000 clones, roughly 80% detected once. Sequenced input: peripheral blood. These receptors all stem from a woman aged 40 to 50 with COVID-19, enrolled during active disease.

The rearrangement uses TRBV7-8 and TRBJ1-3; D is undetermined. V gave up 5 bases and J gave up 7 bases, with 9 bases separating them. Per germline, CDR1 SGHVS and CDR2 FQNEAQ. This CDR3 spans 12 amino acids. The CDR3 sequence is CASSVEWNTIYF. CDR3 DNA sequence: TGTGCCAGCAGCGTTGAGTGGAACACCATATATTTT.

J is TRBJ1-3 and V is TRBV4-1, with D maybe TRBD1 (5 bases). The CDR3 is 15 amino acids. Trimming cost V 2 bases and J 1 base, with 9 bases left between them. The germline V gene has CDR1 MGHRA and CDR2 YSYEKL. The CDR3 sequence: CASSQPGHSGNTIYF. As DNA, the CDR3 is TGCGCCAGCAGCCAACCCGGACATTCTGGAAACACCATATATTTT.

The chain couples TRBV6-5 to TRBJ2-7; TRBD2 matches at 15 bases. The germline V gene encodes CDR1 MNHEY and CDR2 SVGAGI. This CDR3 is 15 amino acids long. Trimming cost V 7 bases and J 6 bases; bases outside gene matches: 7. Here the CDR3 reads CASTLGLAGGSEQYF. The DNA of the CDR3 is TGTGCCAGCACACTGGGACTAGCGGGAGGTAGCGAGCAGTACTTC.

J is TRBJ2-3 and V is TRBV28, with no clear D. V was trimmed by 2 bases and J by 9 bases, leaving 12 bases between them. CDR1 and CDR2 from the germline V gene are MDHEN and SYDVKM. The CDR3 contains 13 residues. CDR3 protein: CASSLMAVGTQYF. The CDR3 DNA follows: TGTGCCAGCAGTTTAATGGCAGTCGGGACGCAGTATTTT.

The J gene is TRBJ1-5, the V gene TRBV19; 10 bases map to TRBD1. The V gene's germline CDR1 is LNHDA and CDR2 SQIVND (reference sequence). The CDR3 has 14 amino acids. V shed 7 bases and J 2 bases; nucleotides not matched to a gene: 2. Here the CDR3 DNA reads TGTGCCAGTACTGGACAGGGGGGCAATCAGCCCCAGCATTTT. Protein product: CASTGQGGNQPQHF.

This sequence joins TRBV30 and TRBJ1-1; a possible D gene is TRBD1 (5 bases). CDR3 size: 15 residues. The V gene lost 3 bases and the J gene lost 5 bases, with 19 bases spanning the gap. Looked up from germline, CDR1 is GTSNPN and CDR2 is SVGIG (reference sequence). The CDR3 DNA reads TGTGCCTGGAGATATAGATCAGGGTTTAGTACTGAAGCTTTCTTT. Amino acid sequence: CAWRYRSGFSTEAFF.